These 15 T cell receptor beta chains were all obtained from the same sample, sequenced in a study of beta chain features in type 1 diabetes. What was sequenced were expressed TCRB transcripts, since all of the isolated RNA had been reverse transcribed. The assay was immunoSEQ multiplex PCR, and TCRdb's table has in-frame clones only and misses some. The data show tens of thousands of clones, roughly half seen once. These receptors' targets are unknown. Regarding the study as a whole: A moderate, significant TCRB CDR3 shortening appeared in type 1 diabetes across four CD4+ subsets.

Sequenced sample: Tregs from blood. These receptor sequences come from a woman between 40 and 50 years old with type 1 diabetes.

Turning to this clone: Relative to the germline gene, one junction end is altered; a read error may explain this. This sequence joins TRBV7-7 and TRBJ1-2, with 8 bases fitting TRBD1. Per the germline V gene, CDR1 is SSHAT and CDR2 is FNYEAQ (reference sequence). The CDR3 is 19 residues long. As DNA, the CDR3 is TGTGCTAGCACCTCTAAGGGGTGGACAGGGAGGAATGCTAACTATGGCTACACCTTC. It encodes CASTSKGWTGRNANYGYTF.

The chain is built from TRBV4-1 and TRBJ2-5; possibly TRBD2 for D (6 bases). The V gene's germline CDR1 is MGHRA and CDR2 YSYEKL. The V end lost 6 bases, the J end lost 6 bases, and 17 bases lay between the germline ends. The CDR3 is 14 amino acids. The CDR3 loop is CASRYPERGKTQYF. The CDR3 DNA sequence: TGCGCCAGCAGATATCCGGAACGCGGGAAGACCCAGTACTTC.

The chain is built from TRBV9 and TRBJ2-1, with D maybe TRBD2 (6 bases). The CDR3 loop spans 13 amino acids. The germline V gene encodes CDR1 SGDLS and CDR2 YYNGEE. V was shortened by 7 bases and J by 0 bases, with 8 bases between the two germline ends. The CDR3 is CASGGSSYNEQFF. In DNA form, the CDR3 reads TGTGCCAGCGGGGGGTCCTCCTACAATGAGCAGTTCTTC.

In this sample, this clone turned up a few times. The rearrangement links TRBV28 to TRBJ2-5; D may be TRBD2 (5 bases). The V gene lost 6 bases and the J gene lost 3 bases, with 11 bases spanning the gap. The CDR3 contains 13 residues. Germline CDR1 MDHEN, CDR2 SYDVKM. CDR3 amino acids: CASSRTGEETQYF. Here the CDR3 DNA reads TGTGCCAGCAGCCGTACCGGGGAAGAGACCCAGTACTTC.

The rearrangement uses TRBV18 and TRBJ1-1, with 7 bases lining up with TRBD1. The V gene end was trimmed by 6 bases and the J gene end by 0 bases; junction bases not matched to a gene: 1. The germline gives CDR1 KGHSH, CDR2 LQKENI. The CDR3 covers 13 residues. The CDR3 sequence: CASSGTVNTEAFF. Here the CDR3 DNA reads TGTGCCAGCTCCGGGACAGTGAACACTGAAGCTTTCTTT.

This clone is labeled as medium-sized (0.01 to 0.1%). The chain combines TRBV2 with TRBJ2-1; TRBD1 matches 9 bases. The V gene's germline CDR1 is SNHLY and CDR2 FYNNEI. V was clipped by 6 bases and J by 5 bases; unmatched bases: 2. The CDR3 is 13 amino acids. CDR3 residues: CASRQGAHNEQFF. In nucleotides, the CDR3 is TGTGCCAGCAGACAGGGGGCCCACAATGAGCAGTTCTTC.

The CDR3 nucleotides read TGTGCCAGCAGCTTGGGGACAGCAGTGAACACTGAAGCTTTCTTT. Translating gives CASSLGTAVNTEAFF. V usage is TRBV5-6 and J usage is TRBJ1-1, with D maybe TRBD1 (6 bases). Germline V CDR1 and CDR2: SGHDT, YYEEEE. The CDR3 consists of 15 residues. V gave up 0 bases and J gave up 0 bases, with 9 bases separating them. The complete variable domain, with remaining parts taken from reference TRBV5-6 and TRBJ1-1, reads DAGVTQSPTHLIKTRGQQVTLRCSPKSGHDTVSWYQQALGQGPQFIFQYYEEEERQRGNFPDRFSGHQFPNYSSELNVNALLLGDSALYLCASSLGTAVNTEAFFGQGTRLTVV.

This clone showed up just a few times. The chain joins TRBV9 to TRBJ2-2, with a tentative D call TRBD2 (6 bases). The CDR3 runs to 17 residues. The V gene's germline CDR1 is SGDLS and CDR2 YYNGEE. V was trimmed by 0 bases and J by 0 bases, leaving 12 bases between them. The CDR3 DNA reads TGTGCCAGCAGCGTAGGGGCTGGCGGGGCGAACACCGGGGAGCTGTTTTTT. Encoded protein: CASSVGAGGANTGELFF.

The chain carries TRBV7-7 and TRBJ2-2; 9 nucleotides agree with TRBD1. From germline, CDR1 is SSHAT and CDR2 FNYEAQ (reference sequence). V shed 5 bases, J shed 1 base, and the junction held 8 bases outside the gene matches. CDR3 size: 17 residues. CDR3 nucleotide sequence: TGTGCCAGCAGCCCATGGGGGGGACAGGGGAACACCGGGGAGCTGTTTTTT. Translating gives CASSPWGGQGNTGELFF.

The rearrangement joins TRBV7-7 to TRBJ2-7; 10 positions agree with TRBD2. The CDR3 totals 15 residues. V shed 4 bases and J 4 bases; nucleotides not matched to a gene: 7. CDR1 SSHAT and CDR2 FNYEAQ come from the germline V gene (reference sequence). CDR3 bases: TGTGCCAGCAGCTCCCGACTAGCGGGCATATACGAGCAGTACTTC. Protein: CASSSRLAGIYEQYF. The entire variable domain, with the rest obtained from reference TRBV7-7 and TRBJ2-7, is as follows: GAGVSQSPRYKVTKRGQDVTLRCDPISSHATLYWYQQALGQGPEFLTYFNYEAQPDKSGLPSDRFSAERPEGSISTLTIQRTEQRDSAMYRCASSSRLAGIYEQYFGPGTRLTVT.

This rearrangement joins TRBV7-3 to TRBJ1-2, with 7 bases that match TRBD1. The V and J ends lost 3 bases and 6 bases, in that order; junction bases with no gene match: 4. The CDR3 has 13 residues. CDR1 and CDR2 (germline): SGHTA, FQGTGA. The CDR3 here is CASSFAQGNGYTF. Here the CDR3 DNA reads TGTGCCAGCAGCTTCGCACAGGGGAATGGCTACACCTTC.

This clone was observed a few times. The chain carries TRBV28 and TRBJ2-1; D ambiguous. Trimming pared 3 bases from V and 10 bases from J, leaving 13 bases between. The CDR3 has 13 amino acids. The V gene's germline CDR1 is MDHEN and CDR2 SYDVKM. The CDR3 loop is CASSFGSQREQFF. In DNA, the CDR3 is TGTGCCAGCAGTTTCGGGTCTCAACGGGAGCAGTTCTTC. Filled out from reference TRBV28 and TRBJ2-1, the complete variable domain reads DVKVTQSSRYLVKRTGEKVFLECVQDMDHENMFWYRQDPGLGLRLIYFSYDVKMKEKGDIPEGYSVSREKKERFSLILESASTNQTSMYLCASSFGSQREQFFGPGTRLTVL.

The rearrangement joins TRBV5-4 to TRBJ1-2, with 7 bases fitting TRBD1. The CDR3 is 14 residues long. V shed 3 bases, J shed 0 bases, and the junction held 2 bases outside the gene matches. Per germline, CDR1 SGHNT and CDR2 YYREEE (reference sequence). CDR3 sequence (DNA): TGTGCCAGCAGCTCAGGGGGTTCTAACTATGGCTACACCTTC. It translates to CASSSGGSNYGYTF.

V is TRBV28 and J is TRBJ2-1; the match to TRBD1 covers 8 bases. CDR1 is MDHEN, CDR2 SYDVKM, per germline. V shed 5 bases and J 8 bases; nucleotides not matched to a gene: 5. The CDR3 extends over 13 amino acids. The CDR3 reads CASSPGQGDEQFF. The CDR3 nucleotides read TGTGCCAGCAGTCCTGGACAGGGCGATGAGCAGTTCTTC.

The CDR3, as DNA: TGTGCCAGTAGTACTACTCAGGGGGGAAGGGAGCAGTTCTTC. Residues: CASSTTQGGREQFF. The genes are TRBV19 and TRBJ2-1; TRBD1 might be the D (7 bases). The CDR3 length is 14 residues. CDR1 and CDR2 from the germline V gene are LNHDA and SQIVND (reference sequence). Trimming stripped 4 bases from V and 10 bases from J, with 17 bases between.